This T cell receptor beta chain appears in the sequencing data of a study of T cells expressing NK-cell markers. Each CDR3 protein gets one entry in TCRdb, which reprocessed the 5' RACE reads and gives no DNA. Seen in this sample are about 380,000 distinct CDR3 sequences; the ten most common clones hold 5% to 5.5%. The CDR3 extends over 15 amino acids. Germline CDR1 MNHNS, CDR2 SASEGT. The chain links TRBV6-1 to TRBJ1-1. This TCR derives from a man between 18 and 69 years old in good health. Sequencing was performed on blood T cells: a sorted CD56 or NKG2C T cell subset, CD4+ or CD8+ T cells, or bulk PBMC T cells (not recorded which). The CDR3 here is CASSEVRNVNTEAFF.